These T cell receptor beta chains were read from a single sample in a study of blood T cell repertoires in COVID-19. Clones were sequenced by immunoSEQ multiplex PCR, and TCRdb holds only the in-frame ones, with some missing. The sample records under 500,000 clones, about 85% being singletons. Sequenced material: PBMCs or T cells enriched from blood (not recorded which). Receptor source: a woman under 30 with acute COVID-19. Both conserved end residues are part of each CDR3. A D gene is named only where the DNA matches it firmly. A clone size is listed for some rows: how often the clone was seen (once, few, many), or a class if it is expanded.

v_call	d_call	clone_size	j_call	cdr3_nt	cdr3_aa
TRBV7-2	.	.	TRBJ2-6	TGTGCCAGCAGCCGGGGCGGGACCGGGGCCAACGTCCTGACTTTC	CASSRGGTGANVLTF
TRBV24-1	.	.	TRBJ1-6	TGTGCCACCAGTGTGGGCAGATCACCCCTCCACTTT	CATSVGRSPLHF
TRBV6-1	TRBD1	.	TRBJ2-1	TGTGCCAGCAGTGAATCATGGAACAGGGGCGAGAGGTTCTTC	CASSESWNRGERFF
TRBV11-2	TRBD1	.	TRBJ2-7	TGTGCCAGCAGCTTAGGGTGGCGGACAGGCGCCTCCTACGAGCAGTACTTC	CASSLGWRTGASYEQYF
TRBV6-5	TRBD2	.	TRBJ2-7	TGTGCCACCACGAGGGCGGGAGGGCCCCTCGAGCAGTACTTC	CATTRAGGPLEQYF
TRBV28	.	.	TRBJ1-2	TGTGCCAGCAGTTCCCCGGGTGTTGGGGGGAAACGGAGCAGCACTTATGGCTACACCTTC	CASSSPGVGGKRSSTYGYTF
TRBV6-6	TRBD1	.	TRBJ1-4	TGTGCCAGCAGACCCGACAGGGTGGACGAAAAACTGTTTTTT	CASRPDRVDEKLFF
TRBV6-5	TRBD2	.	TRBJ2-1	TGTGCCACCTGGAGCGGGGGGGCCTACAATGAGCAGTTCTTC	CATWSGGAYNEQFF
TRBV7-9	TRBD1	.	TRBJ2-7	TGTGCCAGCAGCTTTACGGGACAGAGCTCCTACGAGCAGTACTTC	CASSFTGQSSYEQYF
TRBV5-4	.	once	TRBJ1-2	TGTGCCAGCAGCCGGGAAAGAACTTATGGCTACACCTTC	CASSRERTYGYTF
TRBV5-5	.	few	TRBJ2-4	TGTGCCAGCAGCTTGGAGGGGACACCTAAAAACATTCAGTACTTC	CASSLEGTPKNIQYF
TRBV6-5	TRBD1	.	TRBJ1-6	TGTGCCAGCTATAAACAGGGGGCGGATGATTCACCCCTCCACTTT	CASYKQGADDSPLHF
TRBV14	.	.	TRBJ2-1	TGTGCCAGCAGCCTTGCCGGGACATACTACAATGAGCAGTTCTTC	CASSLAGTYYNEQFF